Listed here are 19 T cell receptor beta chains from one sample, sequenced in a study of response to subunit inactivated influenza vaccine. TCRdb called the RT-PCR reads again in MiXCR, with one record for every CDR3 protein. The table has 500,000 to 600,000 distinct CDR3 sequences, about 15% seen once. The starting material was PBMCs from blood, obtained 12 days after vaccination. The receptors come from a man between 45 and 60 years old who received an inactivated influenza vaccine.

CDR3 nucleotide sequence: TGTGCCAGCAGCGTAGGAACTAGCGGAGCTAATGAGCAGTTCTTC. Protein product: CASSVGTSGANEQFF. The chain joins TRBV9 to TRBJ2-1, with 8 positions matching TRBD2. The V gene end was trimmed by 0 bases and the J gene end by 7 bases; junction bases not matched to a gene: 6. The CDR3 is made up of 15 amino acids. Germline V lookup: CDR1 SGDLS, CDR2 YYNGEE.

The gene calls are TRBV7-3 and TRBJ2-7; D is possibly TRBD1 or TRBD2 (5 bases each). V dropped 1 base and J dropped 0 bases, with 10 bases sitting between them. CDR3 length: 15 residues. The germline CDR1 and CDR2 sequences are SGHTA and FQGTGA. Written as DNA, the CDR3 is TGTGCCAGCAGCTTAAGGGCAGGGAGCTCCTACGAGCAGTACTTC. The encoded protein is CASSLRAGSSYEQYF.

This clonotype has just a few counts. The chain uses TRBV19 and TRBJ1-6; the match to TRBD1 covers 9 bases. Trimming at V came to 6 bases and at J to 10 bases, leaving 7 bases not matched to a gene. The germline V gene encodes CDR1 LNHDA and CDR2 SQIVND (reference sequence). The CDR3 totals 14 residues. CDR3 in amino acids: CASRRTGVESPLHF. The CDR3 DNA reads as TGTGCCAGTAGGCGGACAGGGGTAGAATCACCCCTCCACTTT. Filled out from reference TRBV19 and TRBJ1-6, the complete variable domain reads DGGITQSPKYLFRKEGQNVTLSCEQNLNHDAMYWYRQDPGQGLRLIYYSQIVNDFQKGDIAEGYSVSREKKESFPLTVTSAQKNPTAFYLCASRRTGVESPLHFGNGTRLTVT.

In its sample, this clonotype was seen a few times. The V gene is TRBV12-3 or TRBV12-4, the J gene TRBJ2-3, with a weak D call TRBD2 (6 bases). Deletions cut 4 bases from V and 1 base from J, with 12 bases between. The CDR3 is 15 residues long. This chain's CDR3 is CASSSFGGGTDTQYF. Here the CDR3 DNA reads TGTGCCAGCAGTTCCTTTGGCGGGGGCACAGATACGCAGTATTTT.

This clonotype was seen a few times. The chain joins TRBV7-2 to TRBJ2-7, with D unclear. V was cut by 4 bases and J by 0 bases, with 10 bases left in between. The length of the CDR3 is 14 residues. The V gene's germline CDR1 is SGHTA and CDR2 FQGNSA. The CDR3 region is CASSWRVNSYEQYF. The CDR3 coding sequence is TGTGCCAGCAGCTGGCGAGTTAACTCCTACGAGCAGTACTTC.

The rearrangement joins TRBV29-1 to TRBJ1-2; D unresolved. The germline V gene has CDR1 SQVTM and CDR2 ANQGSEA. The V end was cut by 7 bases, the J end by 4 bases, with 13 bases between. The CDR3 is made up of 12 amino acids. DNA for the CDR3: TGCAGCGCCATTCGGGGTTCCTATGGCTACACCTTC. It translates to CSAIRGSYGYTF. Full variable domain (rest looked up from reference TRBV29-1 and TRBJ1-2): SAVISQKPSRDICQRGTSLTIQCQVDSQVTMMFWYRQQPGQSLTLIATANQGSEATYESGFVIDKFPISRPNLTFSTLTVSNMSPEDSSIYLCSAIRGSYGYTFGSGTRLTVV.

This clonotype was seen repeatedly, ten times or more. The V call is TRBV10-3, the J call TRBJ1-5; D is possibly TRBD1 (6 bases). The CDR3 consists of 16 residues. V lost 1 base to trimming and J lost 3 bases, with 13 bases between them. Germline CDR1 is ENHRY and CDR2 is SYGVKD. The CDR3 DNA sequence: TGTGCCATCAGTGAGTTTGGTGGGGGGCTCAATCAGCCCCAGCATTTT. Protein: CAISEFGGGLNQPQHF.

The chain carries TRBV12-3 or TRBV12-4 and TRBJ1-1; the match to TRBD1 covers 11 bases. Unmatched junction bases numbered 5, after V lost 7 bases and J lost 4 bases. CDR3 size: 14 residues. The chain's CDR3 is CASTGTGGRTEAFF. The CDR3 DNA reads as TGTGCCAGCACCGGGACAGGGGGTCGCACTGAAGCTTTCTTT.

As for this clonotype: The germline gene is not matched at one end of the junction; a read error may be the cause. The V and J genes are TRBV9 and TRBJ2-2; possible D gene TRBD1, 5 bases. The CDR3 length is 14 residues. Looked up from germline, CDR1 is SGDLS and CDR2 is YYNGEE. CDR3 nucleotides: TGTTCCAGCACCAGGGAAGTGAACACCGGGGAGCTGTTTTTT. This gives the protein CSSTREVNTGELFF.

The chain joins TRBV11-2 to TRBJ2-7; weak D call: TRBD1 (5 bases). The CDR3 has 14 amino acids. CDR1 is SGHAT, CDR2 FQNNGV, per germline. With 1 base removed from V and 3 bases from J, the gap between germline ends came to 10 bases. CDR3 in amino acids: CASSLGKGNYEQYF. For the CDR3, the DNA is TGTGCCAGCAGCTTAGGCAAGGGGAACTACGAGCAGTACTTC.

The chain is built from TRBV6-5 and TRBJ1-1; 10 nucleotides match TRBD1. Germline values: CDR1 MNHEY, CDR2 SVGAGI. Trimming removed 4 bases from V and 1 base from J; junction bases left unmatched: 9. The CDR3 extends over 17 amino acids. The CDR3 loop is CASSSRDRGVTNTEAFF. The CDR3 bases are TGTGCCAGCAGTTCCCGGGACAGGGGAGTAACGAACACTGAAGCTTTCTTT.

V and J are TRBV5-1 and TRBJ2-3, with D perhaps matching TRBD1 (6 bases). CDR1 SGHRS and CDR2 YFSETQ come from the germline V gene. The ends were cut back, 0 bases at V and 4 bases at J, with 15 bases in the middle. CDR3 length: 16 residues. The chain's CDR3 is CASSLGTAGRPDTQYF. The CDR3 coding sequence is TGCGCCAGCAGCTTGGGGACAGCAGGTCGACCAGATACGCAGTATTTT.

This clonotype came up a few times. V is TRBV20-1 and J is TRBJ2-5; the match to TRBD2 covers 10 bases. This CDR3 contains 14 residues. Trimming at V came to 4 bases and at J to 5 bases, leaving 7 bases not matched to a gene. CDR1 is DFQATT, CDR2 SNEGSKA, per germline (reference sequence). The CDR3 is CSATQREGRETQYF. CDR3 DNA: TGCAGTGCTACCCAGCGGGAGGGTCGGGAGACCCAGTACTTC.

This clonotype has just a few counts. The chain has TRBV10-3 and TRBJ2-7; the match to TRBD2 covers 8 bases. The CDR3 runs 16 residues. CDR1 ENHRY and CDR2 SYGVKD come from the germline V gene. The V and J ends lost 3 bases and 6 bases, in that order; junction bases with no gene match: 13. CDR3 amino acids: CAISEPGGGGIGEQYF. CDR3 in DNA: TGTGCCATCAGTGAACCGGGAGGCGGGGGGATAGGCGAGCAGTACTTC.

This clonotype was seen more than once but under ten times. The J gene is TRBJ2-1, the V gene TRBV7-8; TRBD1 agrees at 9 bases. Trimming took 5 bases from V and 4 from J; bases not matched to a gene: 9. Germline CDR1 SGHVS, CDR2 FQNEAQ. The CDR3 contains 16 residues. This CDR3 is CASSTTGTGTYNEQFF. The CDR3 DNA reads as TGTGCCAGCAGCACAACCGGGACAGGGACATACAATGAGCAGTTCTTC.

The chain carries TRBV10-3 and TRBJ2-1, with D possibly matching TRBD1 (6 bases). Between the trimmed V and J ends, which lost 6 bases and 0 bases, there was a span of 12 bases. CDR3 size: 15 residues. Germline lookup yields CDR1 ENHRY and CDR2 SYGVKD. DNA for the CDR3: TGTGCCATCAGCGGACAGCTGAGCTCCTACAATGAGCAGTTCTTC. Translating it yields CAISGQLSSYNEQFF.

The chain recombines TRBV7-6 with TRBJ2-1; D ambiguous. CDR1 and CDR2 (germline): SGHVS, FNYEAQ. This CDR3 spans 14 amino acids. The V gene lost 5 bases and the J gene lost 7 bases, with 15 bases spanning the gap. The DNA of the CDR3 is TGTGCCAGCAGCCCCCCCGTATACCCGAATGAGCAGTTCTTC. It is translated as CASSPPVYPNEQFF.

This clonotype has only a few counts. V usage is TRBV18 and J usage is TRBJ2-4; 9 bases align to TRBD1. With 2 bases clipped from V and 0 bases from J, the junction kept 5 bases outside the gene matches. Germline assignment: CDR1 KGHSH and CDR2 LQKENI. The CDR3 is made up of 17 amino acids. The CDR3 DNA reads as TGTGCCAGCTCACCAGGGACAGGGCTCGTAGCCAAAAACATTCAGTACTTC. As protein: CASSPGTGLVAKNIQYF. Full variable domain (outside the CDR3, taken from reference TRBV18 and TRBJ2-4): NAGVMQNPRHLVRRRGQEARLRCSPMKGHSHVYWYRQLPEEGLKFMVYLQKENIIDESGMPKERFSAEFPKEGPSILRIQQVVRGDSAAYFCASSPGTGLVAKNIQYFGAGTRLSVL.

This clonotype was recorded a few times. The chain is built from TRBV25-1 and TRBJ2-1; D call uncertain. The CDR3 totals 13 residues. The V end was cut by 11 bases, the J end by 8 bases, with 19 bases between. Looked up from germline, CDR1 is MGHDK and CDR2 is SYGVNS. The CDR3 sequence is CASSPDHGHEQFF. In DNA form, the CDR3 reads TGTGCCTCCAGTCCGGACCACGGGCATGAGCAGTTCTTC.